The sequence of this T cell receptor beta chain was determined in a study of blood T cell repertoires in COVID-19. Sequencing used immunoSEQ multiplex PCR; TCRdb keeps in-frame clones, though not all of them. Of almost 250,000 clones in the sample, around nine tenths were seen once. This TCR was recovered from a woman in her sixties who had recovered from COVID-19. The specimen was peripheral blood.

CDR3 nucleotide sequence: TGTGCCAGCAGCTTAGCTGTCTCCGGGACAGGGTCTCTTGGCTACACCTTC. Translated: CASSLAVSGTGSLGYTF. V gene TRBV7-3 combines with J gene TRBJ1-2; 9 positions agree with TRBD1. This CDR3 has 17 amino acids. Trimming at V came to 2 bases and at J to 7 bases, leaving 14 bases not matched to a gene. Germline V lookup: CDR1 SGHTA, CDR2 FQGTGA. The full variable domain, its missing parts supplied by reference TRBV7-3 and TRBJ1-2, is GAGVSQTPSNKVTEKGKYVELRCDPISGHTALYWYRQSLGQGPEFLIYFQGTGAADDSGLPNDRFFAVRPEGSVSTLKIQRTERGDSAVYLCASSLAVSGTGSLGYTFGSGTRLTVV.